A selection of T cell receptor beta chains follows, all from one sample in a study of identical twins' blood T cells. Using its own MiXCR run on the 5' RACE reads, TCRdb lists one record per CDR3 protein. The table shows 350,000 to 450,000 distinct CDR3 sequences, with roughly 31% occurring only once. The sample comprised PBMCs. The receptors were sampled from a woman between 18 and 49 years old in good health. Each CDR3 is given with its conserved first and last residue. A D gene is named only where the DNA matches it firmly.

>NA|TRBJ1-1|TRBV5-1
CASSKDRTNTEAFF
>NA|TRBJ1-6|TRBV3-1
CASSPRGRPNSPLHF
>NA|TRBJ1-4|TRBV3-1
CASSQVQTSGNEKLFF
>NA|TRBJ1-2|TRBV29-1
CSVLEYGYTF
>NA|TRBJ1-1|TRBV7-3
CASSLYQIGTEAFF
>TRBD2|TRBJ2-1|TRBV20-1
CSARGGLEGLAGVNEQFF
>NA|TRBJ2-2|TRBV29-1
CSVVQGSGELFF
>NA|TRBJ1-1|TRBV6-9
CASTVGGRRTEAFF
>NA|TRBJ1-2|TRBV3-1
CASSQDWNSYGYTF
>NA|TRBJ1-1|TRBV3-1
CASSQDRGYAFF
>TRBD2|TRBJ2-2|TRBV2
CASTRELAGNTGELFF
>NA|TRBJ1-1|TRBV3-1
CASSQDRGLNTEAFF
>NA|TRBJ1-1|TRBV2
CASRSHRERTEAFF
>TRBD2|TRBJ2-1|TRBV7-8
CASSLLAGASNEQFF
>TRBD1|TRBJ1-2|TRBV29-1
CSVETLGQGTGYTF
>TRBD1|TRBJ2-5|TRBV7-7
CASSFGTGEETQYF
>NA|TRBJ1-5|TRBV20-1
CSAWTANNQPQHF
>NA|TRBJ2-7|TRBV4-1
CASSLHRDTKSREQYF
>NA|TRBJ1-5|TRBV6-1
CASSGGGSNQPQHF
>NA|TRBJ2-1|TRBV7-9
CASSLGAGRLRNEQFF
>NA|TRBJ2-7|TRBV12-3/TRBV12-4
CASSPDSSYEQYF
>TRBD1|TRBJ2-6|TRBV14
CASSPQGAGANVLTF
>TRBD1|TRBJ1-2|TRBV10-3
CAANRGGYGYTF
>NA|TRBJ1-6|TRBV9
CASSVFINSPLHF
>NA|TRBJ1-2|TRBV19
CASSKGVLYGYTF
>NA|TRBJ2-1|TRBV27
CASSLLGPYNEQFF
>NA|TRBJ1-1|TRBV5-1
CASSPPNKWAEAFF
>NA|TRBJ2-5|TRBV4-1
CASSQGGQETQYF
>NA|TRBJ1-2|TRBV19
CAGRPNAGINGYTF
>NA|TRBJ1-3|TRBV5-1
CASSLYAGSSGNTIYF
>NA|TRBJ2-1|TRBV19
CASSIGHNEQFF
>NA|TRBJ1-1|TRBV20-1
CSADSDTEAFF
>NA|TRBJ1-6|TRBV20-1
CSASWGGVNSPLHF
>NA|TRBJ1-2|TRBV27
CASSPTPSGSNYGYTF
>TRBD1|TRBJ1-1|TRBV2
CASRDRGTEAFF
>NA|TRBJ1-1|TRBV6-5
CASMSRLNTEAFF
>NA|TRBJ1-6|TRBV4-2
CASSQEVGLASPLHF
>NA|TRBJ2-2|TRBV2
CASSGWALLNTGELFF
>NA|TRBJ2-2|TRBV9
CASSKQGSGELFF
>NA|TRBJ2-2|TRBV7-2
CASSLARTNTGELFF
>NA|TRBJ1-2|TRBV5-1
CASNPHRVHGYTF
>NA|TRBJ1-1|TRBV20-1
CSAREQGNAEAFF
>NA|TRBJ2-5|TRBV5-4
CASSFWGETQYF